Each of the 25 T cell receptor beta chains below was sequenced from the same sample in a study of blood T cell repertoires in COVID-19. TCRdb keeps only in-frame clones here, not all; method: immunoSEQ multiplex PCR. Of 71,000 or so clones listed, around nine tenths are singletons. The specimen was peripheral blood. The source of these receptors is a woman younger than 30 with acute or convalescent COVID-19.

The chain uses TRBV11-2 and TRBJ2-1; 8 positions match TRBD2. Germline CDR1 SGHAT, CDR2 FQNNGV. With 0 bases clipped from V and 4 bases from J, the junction kept 2 bases outside the gene matches. The CDR3 runs 15 residues. CDR3: CASSLDSGVYNEQFF. The CDR3 region has the DNA TGTGCCAGCAGCTTAGATAGCGGGGTATACAATGAGCAGTTCTTC.

This clone was detected only once. The rearrangement joins TRBV6-2 or TRBV6-3 to TRBJ2-3; 9 bases map to TRBD2. Germline V gene lookup returns CDR1 MNHEY and CDR2 SVGEGT. V shed 6 bases, J shed 4 bases, and the junction held 11 bases outside the gene matches. This CDR3 is built from 16 residues. CDR3 bases: TGTGCCAGCAGCCCCGGACTAGCGAGGGGAGCAGATACGCAGTATTTT. Its translation: CASSPGLARGADTQYF.

V is TRBV30 and J is TRBJ2-3; 9 positions match TRBD1. There are 12 residues in the CDR3. The V gene end was trimmed by 3 bases and the J gene end by 5 bases; junction bases not matched to a gene: 0. CDR1 GTSNPN and CDR2 SVGIG come from the germline V gene (reference sequence). CDR3 region: CAWRTGGDTQYF. The DNA for the CDR3 is TGTGCCTGGAGGACAGGGGGAGATACGCAGTATTTT.

This chain uses TRBV18 with TRBJ1-2, with 7 bases fitting TRBD1. The germline CDR1 and CDR2 sequences are KGHSH and LQKENI. The V gene end was trimmed by 6 bases and the J gene end by 0 bases; junction bases not matched to a gene: 13. The CDR3 is made up of 17 amino acids. The CDR3, as DNA: TGTGCCAGCTCTCCTAATCCCGGGGGACAGTCTAACTATGGCTACACCTTC. Its protein is CASSPNPGGQSNYGYTF.

The V call is TRBV18, the J call TRBJ2-3; D perhaps matches TRBD1 (5 bases). V lost 2 bases, J lost 2 bases, and 8 bases lay in between. The CDR3 is made up of 14 amino acids. CDR1 is KGHSH, CDR2 LQKENI, per germline. The CDR3 DNA sequence: TGTGCCAGCTCACCAAGCAGGGCCACAGATACGCAGTATTTT. Translated, it gives CASSPSRATDTQYF.

V is TRBV28 and J is TRBJ2-7; 8 bases are a match to TRBD2. V trimming: 4 bases; J trimming: 0 bases; junction bases outside the gene matches: 5. Germline V gene data show CDR1 as MDHEN and CDR2 as SYDVKM. This CDR3 has 15 amino acids. The CDR3 protein is CASSSLAGSSYEQYF. The DNA for the CDR3 is TGTGCCAGCAGTTCGCTAGCGGGTAGCTCCTACGAGCAGTACTTC.

The J gene is TRBJ1-4, the V gene TRBV9; D unclear. The CDR3 has 18 amino acids. The V and J ends lost 4 bases and 3 bases respectively, with 22 bases between them. In germline, CDR1 is SGDLS, CDR2 YYNGEE. The CDR3 is CASSSAFGQGRANEKLFF. The CDR3 DNA follows: TGTGCCAGCAGCTCCGCGTTCGGCCAAGGGAGGGCTAATGAAAAACTGTTTTTT. The full variable domain, rest sourced from reference TRBV9 and TRBJ1-4, is DSGVTQTPKHLITATGQRVTLRCSPRSGDLSVYWYQQSLDQGLQFLIQYYNGEERAKGNILERFSAQQFPDLHSELNLSSLELGDSALYFCASSSAFGQGRANEKLFFGSGTQLSVL.

This sequence joins TRBV10-2 and TRBJ2-1; the match to TRBD2 covers 10 bases. Looked up from germline, CDR1 is WSHSY and CDR2 is SAAADI. The CDR3 is 15 residues long. Trimming at V came to 8 bases and at J to 9 bases, leaving 13 bases not matched to a gene. The CDR3 sequence is CASSPRSGGAGEQFF. Written as DNA, the CDR3 is TGCGCCAGCTCCCCCCGGAGCGGGGGGGCTGGTGAGCAGTTCTTC.

The chain uses TRBV5-1 and TRBJ1-1; TRBD1 aligns across 7 bases. With 3 bases clipped from V and 5 bases from J, the junction kept 7 bases outside the gene matches. CDR3 size: 14 residues. Germline V gene lookup returns CDR1 SGHRS and CDR2 YFSETQ. Here the CDR3 reads CASSYTGVETEAFF. As DNA, the CDR3 is TGCGCCAGCAGCTACACAGGGGTAGAGACTGAAGCTTTCTTT.

The chain uses TRBV28 and TRBJ1-2; 10 bases match TRBD1. CDR3 length: 16 residues. The J segment lost 2 bases and the V segment lost 6 bases, leaving 9 bases of the junction unmatched. Per germline, CDR1 MDHEN and CDR2 SYDVKM. This CDR3 reads CASSPTDRGRNYGYTF. The CDR3 DNA follows: TGTGCCAGCAGCCCAACTGACAGGGGGCGAAACTATGGCTACACCTTC.

The rearrangement uses TRBV18 and TRBJ2-3; 7 bases agree with TRBD2. Germline assignment: CDR1 KGHSH and CDR2 LQKENI. The CDR3 is made up of 15 amino acids. With 3 bases clipped from V and 4 bases from J, the junction kept 7 bases outside the gene matches. The CDR3 reads CASSPTLAGADTQYF. For the CDR3, the DNA is TGTGCCAGCTCACCGACCTTAGCGGGCGCAGATACGCAGTATTTT.

The rearrangement links TRBV10-2 to TRBJ2-7; 10 bases are a match to TRBD2. The CDR3 has 14 residues. The V and J ends lost 6 bases and 2 bases, in that order; junction bases with no gene match: 4. Germline CDR1 WSHSY, CDR2 SAAADI. CDR3 region: CASRIAGGTYEQYF. CDR3 bases: TGCGCCAGCAGGATAGCGGGAGGCACCTACGAGCAGTACTTC.

The chain has TRBV12-5 and TRBJ2-3, with 11 nucleotides matching TRBD1. CDR1 is LGHNT and CDR2 is FRNRAP in the germline V gene. The trim removed 1 base at V and 6 bases at J, leaving 6 bases unmatched. The length of the CDR3 is 16 residues. The CDR3 DNA is TGTGCTAGTGGTTTGGATCGGACAGGGGGCGCGGATACGCAGTATTTT. Translating gives CASGLDRTGGADTQYF.

The chain employs TRBV27 and TRBJ2-1; D not resolved. Between the trimmed V and J ends, which lost 0 bases and 9 bases, there was a span of 18 bases. Germline V gene sequence: CDR1 MNHEY, CDR2 SMNVEV (reference sequence). The CDR3 covers 16 residues. CDR3 sequence (DNA): TGTGCCAGCAGTTTATCAGGCGGCGCGATGTCTGGTGAGCAGTTCTTC. It codes for CASSLSGGAMSGEQFF.

The chain uses TRBV30 and TRBJ1-6; 7 nucleotides agree with TRBD1. Trimming took 8 bases from V and 8 from J; bases not matched to a gene: 9. The germline V gene has CDR1 GTSNPN and CDR2 SVGIG (reference sequence). This CDR3 has 13 amino acids. The CDR3 loop reads CARDQGGDSPLHF. CDR3 DNA: TGTGCCAGGGACCAGGGGGGTGATTCACCCCTCCACTTT.

This clone is a singleton in its sample. The chain couples TRBV3-1 (or the pseudogene TRBV3-2) to TRBJ2-6, with 11 bases identical to TRBD2. After removal of 5 bases from V and 0 bases from J, the junction contained 6 bases not matched to a gene. In germline, CDR1 is LGHDT, CDR2 YNNKEL (reference sequence). The CDR3 is made up of 18 amino acids. The CDR3: CASSKLAGAPSGANVLTF. For the CDR3, the DNA is TGTGCCAGCAGCAAACTAGCGGGGGCTCCCTCTGGGGCCAACGTCCTGACTTTC.

The J gene is TRBJ1-2, the V gene TRBV28; 9 nucleotides agree with TRBD1. Germline trimming cut 6 bases from V and 2 bases from J; bases unmatched to any gene: 4. The CDR3 runs to 14 residues. The germline V gene has CDR1 MDHEN and CDR2 SYDVKM. The CDR3 region has the DNA TGTGCCAGCAGGGTGACAGGGGGAAACTATGGCTACACCTTC. Protein: CASRVTGGNYGYTF.

This clone was seen only once. This chain links TRBV6-5 with TRBJ1-6; D possibly corresponds to TRBD1 (5 bases). CDR1 is MNHEY and CDR2 is SVGAGI in the germline V gene. CDR3 size: 15 residues. V was trimmed by 7 bases and J by 7 bases, leaving 17 bases between them. The CDR3 loop reads CASISDKGGNSPLHF. The CDR3 DNA sequence: TGTGCCAGCATCTCGGACAAAGGTGGGAATTCACCCCTCCACTTT.

This clone turned up a few times. V and J are TRBV18 and TRBJ1-1; TRBD1 matches at 9 bases. Trimming at V came to 2 bases and at J to 4 bases, leaving 8 bases not matched to a gene. The CDR3 runs 16 residues. The germline V gene has CDR1 KGHSH and CDR2 LQKENI. DNA for the CDR3: TGTGCCAGCTCACCAAGGGGACAGGGAGGGGCCACTGAAGCTTTCTTT. Translating gives CASSPRGQGGATEAFF.

CDR3 DNA sequence: TGTGCCAGCAGCCTGGACAGGGGAACTAATGAAAAACTGTTTTTT. Translated: CASSLDRGTNEKLFF. The rearrangement uses TRBV28 and TRBJ1-4; 9 bases align to TRBD1. The V gene's germline CDR1 is MDHEN and CDR2 SYDVKM. The trim removed 6 bases at V and 1 base at J, leaving 3 bases unmatched. The CDR3 consists of 15 residues.

This rearrangement joins TRBV5-1 to TRBJ1-1; 7 bases align to TRBD1. The CDR3 is 15 amino acids. V was clipped by 2 bases and J by 5 bases; unmatched bases: 9. Germline V gives CDR1 SGHRS, CDR2 YFSETQ. CDR3 DNA sequence: TGCGCCAGCAGCTTCGAAGGGGGCGGAGGGACTGAAGCTTTCTTT. It codes for CASSFEGGGGTEAFF.

The J gene is TRBJ1-4, the V gene TRBV2; TRBD1 matches 8 bases. The CDR3 runs to 17 residues. V lost 4 bases, J lost 0 bases, and 7 bases stayed unmatched. Germline CDR1 and CDR2: SNHLY and FYNNEI. Written as DNA, the CDR3 is TGTGCCAGCAGTGTCCCGGGACAGGCTCCAACTAATGAAAAACTGTTTTTT. Amino acids: CASSVPGQAPTNEKLFF.

J is TRBJ2-1 and V is TRBV20-1, with 9 bases identical to TRBD2. The CDR3 loop spans 16 amino acids. In germline, CDR1 is DFQATT, CDR2 SNEGSKA (reference sequence). The V segment lost 3 bases and the J segment 3 bases; nucleotides outside the gene matches: 9. The CDR3 loop is CSASGPGTSSYNEQFF. CDR3 in DNA: TGCAGTGCTAGTGGCCCCGGGACTAGCAGCTACAATGAGCAGTTCTTC.

The rearrangement links TRBV12-1 to TRBJ2-2; the D call TRBD2 from the table was never checked on the DNA. TRBV12-1 is an annotated pseudogene. The CDR3 runs 19 residues. This chain's CDR3 is CASSFNRWLAGVNTGELFF. The CDR3 nucleotides read TGTGCCAGCAGCTTTAACAGGTGGCTAGCGGGGGTGAACACCGGGGAGCTGTTTTTT.

The rearrangement joins TRBV18 to TRBJ2-1; 10 bases are a match to TRBD1. Germline CDR1 reads KGHSH; CDR2 reads LQKENI. The CDR3 length is 15 residues. V was pared by 2 bases and J by 9 bases, with 7 bases of the junction left unmatched. The CDR3 sequence: CASSPEGTGVSEQFF. In DNA form, the CDR3 reads TGTGCCAGCTCACCAGAGGGGACAGGGGTTTCTGAGCAGTTCTTC.